This TCR beta chain was sequenced in a study of blood T cell repertoires in COVID-19. Background on the study: The samples span acute and convalescent COVID-19 from the United States, Italy and Spain. Sample material is recorded as cDNA or gDNA derived from T cells, B-cell-depleted T cells, or PBMCs.

CDR3 size: 15 residues. CDR1 and CDR2 from the germline V gene are LNHDA and SQIVND (reference sequence). V dropped 5 bases and J dropped 7; count of bases not matched to a gene: 7. Authors' data handling: Estimated nucleated cell counts came from reference gene primer amplification. Clones were read by immunoSEQ multiplex PCR, and TCRdb kept only the in-frame ones, dropping some. The V and J calls and the clone size are those of that table, but D and trimming were determined from the DNA. The table has roughly 150,000 clones, 83% seen once; the top ten hold approximately 2%. The chain is built from TRBV19 and TRBJ1-6; 8 bases match TRBD1. Sequences were obtained from peripheral blood. The sequence derives from a woman older than 75 with acute or convalescent COVID-19. CDR3 region: CASSLTQGANSPLHF. The DNA of the CDR3 is TGTGCCAGTAGTTTAACTCAGGGGGCGAATTCACCCCTCCACTTT.